One and the same sample provided the 11 T cell receptor beta chains below, sequenced in a study of beta chain features in type 1 diabetes. Regarding the study as a whole: Shorter TCRB CDR3s, moderately but significantly so, were found in Type 1 diabetes patients in all four CD4+ subsets.

All of the isolated RNA was reverse transcribed, so expressed TCRB transcripts were sequenced. Using immunoSEQ multiplex PCR, the repertoire was profiled, and TCRdb retains in-frame clones only, with some absent. Among some 140,000 clones listed, around 9% were seen once. Their antigens remain unidentified. The sequencing sample was made of central memory CD4+ T cells from blood. All receptors derive from a man aged 30-40 years with type 1 diabetes.

The rearrangement uses TRBV5-6 and TRBJ2-1, with D possibly being TRBD1 (6 bases). Germline V gene sequence: CDR1 SGHDT, CDR2 YYEEEE. Trimming removed 4 bases at V and 0 bases at J, with 14 bases between. CDR3 length equals 16 residues. The CDR3: CASSQSGQSSYNEQFF. The CDR3 coding sequence is TGTGCCAGCAGCCAGTCAGGACAGAGCTCCTACAATGAGCAGTTCTTC.

This rearrangement joins TRBV5-1 to TRBJ2-1; D gene uncertain. Germline V gives CDR1 SGHRS, CDR2 YFSETQ. This CDR3 comprises 13 residues. V was pared by 7 bases and J by 1 base, with 9 bases between. For the CDR3, the DNA is TGCGCCAGCTCCCTAGAATCCTACAATGAGCAGTTCTTC. Translation gives CASSLESYNEQFF.

This clone was observed a few times. The CDR3 spells CASSSGSEEKLFF. CDR3 sequence (DNA): TGTGCCAGCAGCTCCGGGTCGGAGGAAAAACTGTTTTTT. The chain is built from TRBV4-2 and TRBJ1-4; D call uncertain. CDR1 and CDR2 from the germline V gene are LGHNA and YNFKEQ. V lost 5 bases to trimming and J lost 8 bases, with 12 bases between them. This CDR3 is 13 amino acids long.

This chain connects TRBV7-8 to TRBJ1-1; no clear D. V was trimmed by 6 bases and J by 3 bases, leaving 11 bases between them. Germline assignment: CDR1 SGHVS and CDR2 FQNEAQ. The CDR3 totals 13 residues. For the CDR3, the DNA is TGTGCCAGCAGAAACCAGTTGGACACTGAAGCTTTCTTT. Amino acid sequence: CASRNQLDTEAFF.

In its sample, this clone was seen a few times. The rearrangement uses TRBV7-2 and TRBJ2-5, with a tentative D call TRBD1 (5 bases). With 4 bases removed from V and 3 bases from J, the gap between germline ends came to 9 bases. The CDR3 runs 13 residues. In germline, CDR1 is SGHTA, CDR2 FQGNSA. The CDR3 DNA is TGTGCCAGCAGCTCAGGGTTCAAAGAGACCCAGTACTTC. This gives the protein CASSSGFKETQYF.

V and J are TRBV2 and TRBJ2-5; D gene ambiguous. Germline V CDR1 and CDR2: SNHLY, FYNNEI. The CDR3 sequence is 14 residues long. Trimming shortened V by 0 bases and J by 2 bases, and 7 bases separated the two germline ends. CDR3 amino acids: CASSEAPLQETQYF. In nucleotides, the CDR3 is TGTGCCAGCAGTGAAGCCCCCTTGCAAGAGACCCAGTACTTC.

This rearrangement joins TRBV5-4 to TRBJ1-2, with 8 bases identical to TRBD1. Germline V CDR1 and CDR2: SGHNT, YYREEE (reference sequence). Germline trimming cut 4 bases from V and 7 bases from J; bases unmatched to any gene: 9. CDR3 size: 14 residues. CDR3 protein: CASSPSTGAGGYTF. The DNA of the CDR3 is TGTGCCAGCAGCCCTTCGACAGGGGCGGGTGGCTACACCTTC.

In its sample, this clone was seen a few times. This rearrangement joins TRBV7-9 to TRBJ2-3; possibly TRBD2 for D (5 bases). Germline CDR1 and CDR2: SEHNR and FQNEAQ (reference sequence). The V gene lost 3 bases and the J gene lost 2 bases, with 9 bases spanning the gap. This CDR3 has 14 residues. Here the CDR3 reads CASSFGLATDTQYF. DNA for the CDR3: TGTGCCAGCAGCTTCGGTCTAGCCACAGATACGCAGTATTTT.

The chain employs TRBV7-3 and TRBJ2-7; D perhaps matches TRBD1 (6 bases). Trimming cost V 5 bases and J 2 bases, with 13 bases left between them. Germline V gene data show CDR1 as SGHTA and CDR2 as FQGTGA. The CDR3 runs 14 residues. CDR3 sequence: CASSPGRGPYEQYF. CDR3 coding DNA: TGTGCCAGCAGCCCCGGCAGGGGTCCCTACGAGCAGTACTTC.

The rearrangement joins TRBV19 to TRBJ2-3, with 7 bases that match TRBD1. The CDR3 is made up of 13 amino acids. Germline V gene lookup returns CDR1 LNHDA and CDR2 SQIVND (reference sequence). V trimming: 9 bases; J trimming: 2 bases; junction bases outside the gene matches: 5. Written as DNA, the CDR3 is TGTGCCAGCAAAACAGGGGACACAGATACGCAGTATTTT. It yields the protein CASKTGDTDTQYF.

This chain links TRBV7-2 with TRBJ1-3, with D maybe TRBD1 (5 bases). The CDR3 runs 14 residues. V was pared by 1 base and J by 7 bases, with 11 bases between. Germline V gene data show CDR1 as SGHTA and CDR2 as FQGNSA. The CDR3 nucleotides are TGTGCCAGCAGCTTAGATAAGGGGAGGAACACCATATATTTT. Its protein product is CASSLDKGRNTIYF.